The 23 T cell receptor beta chains presented below share a single source sample, sequenced in a study of blood T cell repertoires in COVID-19. Some clones are missing from TCRdb's copy, which holds only in-frame ones; the method was immunoSEQ multiplex PCR. This sample has 380,000 or so clones, with 89% found just once. Source material: peripheral blood. The receptors were gathered from a man aged 35-49 years with acute or convalescent COVID-19.

The chain uses TRBV7-9 and TRBJ1-5; 7 positions match TRBD1. The V gene end was trimmed by 5 bases and the J gene end by 6 bases; junction bases not matched to a gene: 13. The CDR3 covers 16 residues. CDR1 and CDR2 (germline): SEHNR, FQNEAQ (reference sequence). In DNA form, the CDR3 reads TGTGCCAGCAGCACCAACAGGGGAGGCGTAGGTCAGCCCCAGCATTTT. Protein product: CASSTNRGGVGQPQHF.

The chain links TRBV25-1 to TRBJ1-2; possibly TRBD1 for D (5 bases). In germline, CDR1 is MGHDK, CDR2 SYGVNS. Trimming shortened V by 2 bases and J by 8 bases, and 15 bases separated the two germline ends. The CDR3 has 14 amino acids. This CDR3 is CASSEEWGGGGYTF. DNA of the CDR3: TGTGCCAGCAGTGAAGAATGGGGCGGAGGGGGCTACACCTTC.

V usage is TRBV4-1 and J usage is TRBJ1-5; a weak D match, TRBD1 (5 bases). Germline V gene lookup returns CDR1 MGHRA and CDR2 YSYEKL. The CDR3 has 17 residues. The ends were cut back, 0 bases at V and 0 bases at J, with 12 bases in the middle. The CDR3, as DNA: TGCGCCAGCAGCCAAGAGGTAGGGGATTATAGCAATCAGCCCCAGCATTTT. Translation: CASSQEVGDYSNQPQHF.

This chain uses TRBV7-9 with TRBJ2-1; D might be TRBD2 (5 bases). Germline lookup yields CDR1 SEHNR and CDR2 FQNEAQ (reference sequence). V was pared by 7 bases and J by 12 bases, with 19 bases between. The CDR3 spans 13 residues. The CDR3 spells CASIPSGYDAQFF. The CDR3 DNA sequence: TGTGCCAGCATCCCCTCGGGGTATGACGCGCAGTTCTTC.

The V call is TRBV28, the J call TRBJ1-2; 9 bases line up with TRBD1. This CDR3 contains 14 residues. Trimming cost V 5 bases and J 6 bases; bases outside gene matches: 7. Germline values: CDR1 MDHEN, CDR2 SYDVKM. CDR3 sequence: CASSPGDRVHGYTF. The CDR3 nucleotides read TGTGCCAGCAGTCCCGGGGACAGGGTTCATGGCTACACCTTC.

The genes are TRBV9 and TRBJ2-1; 12 nucleotides line up with TRBD2. V was clipped by 2 bases and J by 5 bases; unmatched bases: 8. This CDR3 is built from 17 residues. The germline V gene has CDR1 SGDLS and CDR2 YYNGEE. The CDR3 bases are TGTGCCAGCAGCGTTGAACTAGCGGGAGGACTAAACAATGAGCAGTTCTTC. It translates to CASSVELAGGLNNEQFF.

The genes are TRBV27 and TRBJ1-2; TRBD1 agrees at 9 bases. From germline, CDR1 is MNHEY and CDR2 SMNVEV (reference sequence). V lost 5 bases and J lost 7; bases outside the gene matches: 8. CDR3 length: 14 residues. CDR3 sequence reads: CASSPRDRAGGYTF. Here the CDR3 DNA reads TGTGCCAGCAGTCCCCGGGACAGGGCAGGTGGCTACACCTTC.

CDR3 protein: CASRGENTEAFF. CDR3 coding DNA: TGTGCCAGCAGAGGGGAGAACACTGAAGCTTTCTTT. The chain uses TRBV2 and TRBJ1-1; possibly TRBD1 for D (5 bases). The ends were cut back, 6 bases at V and 1 base at J, with 6 bases in the middle. Germline assignment: CDR1 SNHLY and CDR2 FYNNEI. The length of the CDR3 is 12 residues.

The chain has TRBV24-1 and TRBJ2-6, with D perhaps matching TRBD1 (6 bases). Trimming removed 3 bases from V and 0 bases from J, with 14 bases in between. This CDR3 contains 18 residues. Per the germline V gene, CDR1 is KGHDR and CDR2 is SFDVKD. The CDR3 loop reads CATSDTPGASSGANVLTF. DNA of the CDR3: TGTGCCACCAGTGATACCCCAGGGGCTAGCTCTGGGGCCAACGTCCTGACTTTC.

This chain connects TRBV19 to TRBJ2-2; D may be TRBD1 (5 bases). Trimming removed 6 bases at V and 3 bases at J, with 8 bases between. Germline CDR1 reads LNHDA; CDR2 reads SQIVND (reference sequence). This CDR3 is 13 amino acids long. The CDR3 region has the DNA TGTGCCAGTAGGCAGGGCTACACCGGGGAGCTGTTTTTT. Translation gives CASRQGYTGELFF.

As to this clone: The sample carries other DNA sequences with the same CDR3. The chain joins TRBV20-1 to TRBJ2-7, with D perhaps matching TRBD1 (5 bases). V lost 6 bases, J lost 3 bases, and 9 bases lay in between. There are 11 residues in the CDR3. Germline CDR1 DFQATT, CDR2 SNEGSKA (reference sequence). CDR3: CSAKDSYEQYF. CDR3 in DNA: TGCAGTGCCAAAGACAGCTACGAGCAGTACTTC.

The chain joins TRBV4-1 to TRBJ2-7; 11 positions agree with TRBD1. The CDR3 runs 16 residues. Germline CDR1 and CDR2: MGHRA and YSYEKL. The V segment lost 2 bases and the J segment 2 bases; nucleotides outside the gene matches: 5. CDR3: CASSQNRGQGAYEQYF. CDR3 bases: TGCGCCAGCAGCCAAAATAGGGGACAGGGGGCCTACGAGCAGTACTTC.

V usage is TRBV5-4 and J usage is TRBJ2-7, with 8 nucleotides matching TRBD2. Looked up from germline, CDR1 is SGHNT and CDR2 is YYREEE (reference sequence). Germline trimming cut 6 bases from V and 3 bases from J; bases unmatched to any gene: 8. The CDR3 has 14 amino acids. CDR3 DNA: TGTGCCAGCACCACGCGGGGGGCGAGCTACGAGCAGTACTTC. This sequence encodes CASTTRGASYEQYF.

The chain joins TRBV28 to TRBJ2-3; 13 bases align to TRBD2. The CDR3 contains 16 residues. Trimming took 7 bases from V and 5 from J; bases not matched to a gene: 9. The germline CDR1 and CDR2 sequences are MDHEN and SYDVKM. In nucleotides, the CDR3 is TGTGCCAGCAACCCCGGGACTAGCGGGATGAGAGATACGCAGTATTTT. It translates to CASNPGTSGMRDTQYF.

The chain joins TRBV6-6 to TRBJ2-3, with D maybe TRBD2 (5 bases). The CDR3 consists of 20 residues. From germline, CDR1 is MNHNY and CDR2 SVGAGI (reference sequence). The V end lost 5 bases, the J end lost 5 bases, and 32 bases lay between the germline ends. The CDR3 protein is CASSRTRISNLAVGEDTQYF. The CDR3 coding sequence is TGTGCCAGCAGTCGAACCCGAATCTCTAATCTCGCAGTCGGGGAAGATACGCAGTATTTT.

The CDR3 spells CASSHPWGAGPVHQPQHF. The CDR3 DNA reads as TGCGCCAGCAGCCACCCATGGGGAGCAGGCCCCGTTCATCAGCCCCAGCATTTT. This chain uses TRBV4-1 with TRBJ1-5; D is unresolved. V was cut by 3 bases and J by 5 bases, with 23 bases left in between. The CDR3 has 18 residues. CDR1 and CDR2 (germline): MGHRA, YSYEKL.

This chain links TRBV6-5 with TRBJ2-3, with 12 bases fitting TRBD2. V shed 7 bases, J shed 5 bases, and the junction held 4 bases outside the gene matches. CDR3 size: 14 residues. The germline gives CDR1 MNHEY, CDR2 SVGAGI. CDR3 DNA sequence: TGTGCCAGCACCCGACTAGCGGGAGTAGATACGCAGTATTTT. Translation: CASTRLAGVDTQYF.

DNA of the CDR3: TGTGCCAGCAGTAACAGGTTAAATTCACCCCTCCACTTT. Encoded protein: CASSNRLNSPLHF. The chain is built from TRBV2 and TRBJ1-6; D is possibly TRBD1 (5 bases). The CDR3 extends over 13 amino acids. Germline CDR1 is SNHLY and CDR2 is FYNNEI. The V end was cut by 5 bases, the J end by 7 bases, with 9 bases between.

The rearrangement links TRBV27 to TRBJ2-7; maybe TRBD1 (5 bases). CDR1 MNHEY and CDR2 SMNVEV come from the germline V gene (reference sequence). Between the trimmed V and J ends, which lost 3 bases and 4 bases, there was a span of 13 bases. This CDR3 is built from 14 residues. This chain's CDR3 is CASSLAQGRYEQYF. CDR3 bases: TGTGCCAGCAGTTTGGCCCAGGGTAGGTACGAGCAGTACTTC.

V is TRBV27 and J is TRBJ1-6; TRBD1 is a possible D gene (6 bases). Germline CDR1 MNHEY, CDR2 SMNVEV (reference sequence). CDR3 size: 14 residues. The ends were cut back, 5 bases at V and 8 bases at J, with 13 bases in the middle. The CDR3 protein is CASSQTGPYSPLHF. The CDR3 DNA sequence: TGTGCCAGCAGTCAAACAGGGCCCTATTCACCCCTCCACTTT.

V gene TRBV7-8 combines with J gene TRBJ2-7; 8 bases align to TRBD1. The trim removed 7 bases at V and 6 bases at J, leaving 11 bases unmatched. The germline V gene has CDR1 SGHVS and CDR2 FQNEAQ. This CDR3 has 14 residues. As DNA, the CDR3 is TGTGCCAGCACAAACCGCAGGGGGCAAGGCGAGCAGTACTTC. Translated: CASTNRRGQGEQYF.

The count of this clone is one. CDR3 sequence reads: CASTLETANYGYTF. The CDR3, as DNA: TGTGCCAGCACCTTGGAGACAGCTAACTATGGCTACACCTTC. The rearrangement uses TRBV6-6 and TRBJ1-2; D may be TRBD1 (5 bases). The CDR3 sequence is 14 residues long. Between the trimmed V and J ends, which lost 7 bases and 0 bases, there was a span of 12 bases. The germline V gene has CDR1 MNHNY and CDR2 SVGAGI (reference sequence).

The chain is built from TRBV11-2 and TRBJ2-6; D gene uncertain. The CDR3 is 15 residues long. CDR1 and CDR2 (germline): SGHAT, FQNNGV. Deletions cut 5 bases from V and 0 bases from J, with 8 bases between. CDR3 DNA sequence: TGTGCCAGCAGCCCTAGGCCCTCTGGGGCCAACGTCCTGACTTTC. This gives the protein CASSPRPSGANVLTF.